This T cell receptor beta chain was found in a study of cytomegalovirus exposure and HLA in healthy donors. A multiplex PCR was run with 60 Vbeta primers and 13 Jbeta primers. TCRdb's copy holds only in-frame clones and misses some; the assay was immunoSEQ multiplex PCR. The repertoire holds about 150,000 clones, with approximately 85% as singletons. The CDR3 is made up of 17 amino acids. The junction had 9 bases not matched to a gene; V was cut back by 4 bases and J by 3 bases. CDR1 is MNHNS and CDR2 is SASEGT in the germline V gene. Study results and caveats: Across donors, most TCRs were seen rarely, yet some public ones were widespread. Both high specificity and high sensitivity reportedly marked the classifier's diagnosis of cytomegalovirus status. As immune exposure information, only CMV serostatus was available. An ancestry cluster, one associated with Asian ancestry, reportedly showed fewer N-insertions than the approximately 670-donor mean in a later analysis.

With regard to this clone: Its specificity is not known.

Sequenced: PBMCs. The chain carries TRBV6-1 and TRBJ2-1; 10 nucleotides agree with TRBD2. This receptor was obtained from a man aged 50 or older in good health and CMV-seropositive. The CDR3 loop reads CASSGASGSLGYNEQFF. In nucleotides, the CDR3 is TGTGCCAGCAGTGGGGCTAGCGGGAGCCTCGGCTACAATGAGCAGTTCTTC.